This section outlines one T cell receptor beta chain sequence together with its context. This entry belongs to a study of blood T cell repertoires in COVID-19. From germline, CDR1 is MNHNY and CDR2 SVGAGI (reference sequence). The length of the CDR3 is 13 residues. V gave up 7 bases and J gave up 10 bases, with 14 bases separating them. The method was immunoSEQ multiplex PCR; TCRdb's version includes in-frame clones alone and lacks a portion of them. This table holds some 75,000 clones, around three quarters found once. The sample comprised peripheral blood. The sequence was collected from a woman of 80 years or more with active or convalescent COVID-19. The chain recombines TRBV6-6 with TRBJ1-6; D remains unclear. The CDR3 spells CASTTSPESPLHF. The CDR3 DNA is TGTGCCAGCACCACAAGCCCGGAGTCACCCCTCCACTTT.